This T cell receptor beta chain was observed in a study of T cell repertoires in ileal Crohn's disease. The study's findings and limits: Mucosal expansions were suggested to be mainly CD8 T cells.

Notes on this clone: Its specificity is unknown.

The V gene's germline CDR1 is KGHSH and CDR2 LQKENI. V lost 1 base and J 0 bases, leaving 15 bases between the germline ends. CDR3 length: 18 residues. Using immunoSEQ multiplex PCR, the repertoire was profiled, and TCRdb retains in-frame clones only, with some absent. The sample has about 8,400 clones, around three quarters seen once; the top ten hold around 5%. V and J are TRBV18 and TRBJ2-2; D call uncertain. The receptor's source is an adult with Crohn's disease. What was sequenced was ileal tissue. The CDR3 loop is CASSPQSPSATNTGELFF. As DNA, the CDR3 is TGTGCCAGCTCACCACAGAGTCCCTCCGCAACGAACACCGGGGAGCTGTTTTTT.